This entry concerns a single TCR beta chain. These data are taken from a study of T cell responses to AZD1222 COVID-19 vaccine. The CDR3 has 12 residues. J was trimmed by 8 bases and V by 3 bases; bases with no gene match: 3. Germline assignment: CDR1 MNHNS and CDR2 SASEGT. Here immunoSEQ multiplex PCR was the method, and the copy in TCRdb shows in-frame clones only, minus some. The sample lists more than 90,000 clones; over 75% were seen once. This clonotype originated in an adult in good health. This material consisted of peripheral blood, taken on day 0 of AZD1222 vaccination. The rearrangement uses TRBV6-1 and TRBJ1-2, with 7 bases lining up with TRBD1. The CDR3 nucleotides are TGTGCCAGCAGTGAGCAGGGGGACGGCTACACCTTC. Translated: CASSEQGDGYTF.